Shown below are 27 T cell receptor beta chains from a single sample sequenced in a study of T cell changes during pregnancy in multiple sclerosis. Using immunoSEQ multiplex PCR, the repertoire was profiled, and TCRdb retains in-frame clones only, with some absent. The sample holds 40,000 to 45,000 clones, 88% seen once. Material: CD8+ T cells from peripheral blood mononuclear cells, obtained after pregnancy. These receptors were taken from a female donor in good health, enrolled as a control in a pregnancy study.

The chain recombines TRBV27 with TRBJ1-5; D may be TRBD1 (6 bases). Germline CDR1 MNHEY, CDR2 SMNVEV (reference sequence). The CDR3 totals 13 residues. V was pared by 8 bases and J by 5 bases, with 13 bases between. The CDR3 nucleotides read TGTGCCAGCGGCACAGGGAGAGATCAGCCCCAGCATTTT. Translation: CASGTGRDQPQHF.

On this clone: One end of the junction varies from germline; a read error may be responsible. CDR3 loop: CASSLTDENAEAFF. DNA for the CDR3: TGTGCCAGCAGCTTGACAGACGAGAACGCTGAAGCTTTCTTT. The chain carries TRBV11-1 and TRBJ1-1, with D possibly being TRBD1 (5 bases). This CDR3 has 14 residues. CDR1 is SGHAT, CDR2 FQDESV, per germline (reference sequence).

The V gene is TRBV7-3, the J gene TRBJ2-1, with 9 nucleotides matching TRBD1. The CDR3 length is 15 residues. The germline V gene has CDR1 SGHTA and CDR2 FQGTGA. V shed 6 bases and J 8 bases; nucleotides not matched to a gene: 11. CDR3 in DNA: TGTGCCAGCAGTGCGGACGGGACAGGGTTATATGAGCAGTTCTTC. The encoded protein is CASSADGTGLYEQFF.

This chain joins TRBV4-3 and TRBJ1-4; D possibly corresponds to TRBD1 (6 bases). The CDR3 runs 14 residues. V lost 1 base, J lost 4 bases, and 7 bases lay in between. The V gene's germline CDR1 is LGHNA and CDR2 YSLEER. The CDR3 bases are TGCGCCAGCAGCCAAGGACAGGTTAATGAAAAACTGTTTTTT. This translates into CASSQGQVNEKLFF.

The chain recombines TRBV9 with TRBJ1-4, with a possible D match to TRBD1 (5 bases). This CDR3 region has 15 residues. The germline CDR1 and CDR2 sequences are SGDLS and YYNGEE. Trimming cost V 6 bases and J 3 bases, with 15 bases left between them. Here the CDR3 reads CASTGGWGANEKLFF. CDR3 nucleotides: TGTGCCAGCACCGGGGGTTGGGGGGCTAATGAAAAACTGTTTTTT. Variable domain in full (rest from reference TRBV9 and TRBJ1-4): DSGVTQTPKHLITATGQRVTLRCSPRSGDLSVYWYQQSLDQGLQFLIQYYNGEERAKGNILERFSAQQFPDLHSELNLSSLELGDSALYFCASTGGWGANEKLFFGSGTQLSVL.

V usage is TRBV7-3 and J usage is TRBJ1-1; D call uncertain. Trimming left V 2 bases short and J 5 bases short, with 6 bases between. This CDR3 is built from 12 residues. Germline V lookup: CDR1 SGHTA, CDR2 FQGTGA. The CDR3 protein is CASSLAGTEAFF. In DNA form, the CDR3 reads TGTGCCAGCAGCTTAGCCGGTACTGAAGCTTTCTTT.

The CDR3 DNA follows: TGTGCCACCAGCGGCCCGGGTAGCACAGATACGCAGTATTTT. This sequence encodes CATSGPGSTDTQYF. The chain links TRBV15 to TRBJ2-3; D unresolved. Germline values: CDR1 LNHNV, CDR2 YYDKDF (reference sequence). The V end lost 5 bases, the J end lost 0 bases, and 9 bases lay between the germline ends. The CDR3 is 14 amino acids.

This clone has a single count. The genes are TRBV4-1 and TRBJ1-1, with D uncertain. The CDR3 has 14 amino acids. The ends were cut back, 2 bases at V and 2 bases at J, with 9 bases in the middle. Germline values: CDR1 MGHRA, CDR2 YSYEKL. DNA of the CDR3: TGCGCCAGCAGCCAAACGAGCCTCAACACTGAAGCTTTCTTT. Protein sequence: CASSQTSLNTEAFF.

The chain has TRBV5-8 and TRBJ1-1, with D possibly TRBD1 on 5 matching bases. The CDR3 loop spans 11 amino acids. Trimming shortened V by 3 bases and J by 8 bases, and 8 bases separated the two germline ends. CDR1 is SGHTS, CDR2 YDEGEE, per germline. DNA of the CDR3: TGTGCCAGCAGCTATACAGGAGAAGCTTTCTTT. It is translated as CASSYTGEAFF. Complete variable domain (other parts from reference TRBV5-8 and TRBJ1-1): EAGVTQSPTHLIKTRGQQATLRCSPISGHTSVYWYQQALGLGLQFLLWYDEGEERNRGNFPPRFSGRQFPNYSSELNVNALELEDSALYLCASSYTGEAFFGQGTRLTVV.

This chain links TRBV4-2 with TRBJ2-1, with TRBD1 matching over 10 bases. The CDR3 is 18 amino acids. The junction had 9 bases not matched to a gene; V was cut back by 2 bases and J by 2 bases. Germline assignment: CDR1 LGHNA and CDR2 YNFKEQ. The chain's CDR3 is CASSQTLPGQGTYNEQFF. The CDR3 region has the DNA TGTGCCAGCAGCCAAACCCTCCCGGGACAGGGGACCTACAATGAGCAGTTCTTC.

The V call is TRBV27, the J call TRBJ2-3, with D perhaps matching TRBD1 (5 bases). This CDR3 has 14 residues. Trimming stripped 3 bases from V and 3 bases from J, with 10 bases between. The germline gives CDR1 MNHEY, CDR2 SMNVEV (reference sequence). CDR3 region: CASSFQGGTDTQYF. DNA of the CDR3: TGTGCCAGCAGTTTCCAGGGTGGTACAGATACGCAGTATTTT.

This chain connects TRBV4-3 to TRBJ1-3; no definite D call. This CDR3 has 17 amino acids. Germline CDR1 and CDR2: LGHNA and YSLEER. V gave up 0 bases and J gave up 0 bases, with 12 bases separating them. The CDR3 DNA follows: TGCGCCAGCAGCCAAGAGAGGAGGGAGTACTCTGGAAACACCATATATTTT. Its translation is CASSQERREYSGNTIYF.

J is TRBJ2-2 and V is TRBV4-3; D is perhaps TRBD1 (5 bases). V dropped 3 bases and J dropped 3 bases, with 11 bases sitting between them. Per germline, CDR1 LGHNA and CDR2 YSLEER. The CDR3 extends over 15 amino acids. The CDR3 loop reads CASSHRVMDTGELFF. In nucleotides, the CDR3 is TGCGCCAGCAGCCACAGGGTTATGGACACCGGGGAGCTGTTTTTT.

The chain uses TRBV7-6 and TRBJ1-1; D might be TRBD1 (5 bases). Germline values: CDR1 SGHVS, CDR2 FNYEAQ. The length of the CDR3 is 15 residues. Trimming took 1 base from V and 0 from J, leaving 9 bases between them. CDR3 loop: CASSLGGGMNTEAFF. The CDR3 DNA reads as TGTGCCAGCAGCTTAGGGGGGGGGATGAACACTGAAGCTTTCTTT.

The V call is TRBV28, the J call TRBJ2-1, with 11 nucleotides matching TRBD1. This CDR3 region has 16 residues. The ends lost 6 bases at V and 7 bases at J; junction bases unmatched: 11. CDR1 and CDR2 (germline): MDHEN, SYDVKM. CDR3 region: CASSLDRGRRENEQFF. The CDR3 region has the DNA TGTGCCAGCAGCTTGGACAGGGGGCGTCGGGAAAATGAGCAGTTCTTC.

CDR3 DNA: TGTGCCAGCGGCCGGGTCTCCACTGAAGCTTTCTTT. Amino acid sequence: CASGRVSTEAFF. V is TRBV9 and J is TRBJ1-1; D ambiguous. This CDR3 comprises 12 residues. V shed 7 bases and J shed 4 bases, with 11 bases lying between them. Germline CDR1 reads SGDLS; CDR2 reads YYNGEE.

This clone has a single count. This sequence joins TRBV4-3 and TRBJ1-2; D might be TRBD1 (5 bases). The CDR3 has 15 amino acids. Germline V gives CDR1 LGHNA, CDR2 YSLEER. V gave up 1 base and J gave up 0 bases, with 9 bases separating them. The CDR3 nucleotides read TGCGCCAGCAGCCAAGTGGCAGGGACTAACTATGGCTACACCTTC. It encodes CASSQVAGTNYGYTF.

The gene calls are TRBV19 and TRBJ2-6; TRBD1 agrees at 12 bases. The V gene end was trimmed by 5 bases and the J gene end by 2 bases; junction bases not matched to a gene: 13. The CDR3 totals 20 residues. Germline-derived CDR1 and CDR2 are LNHDA and SQIVND (reference sequence). Written as DNA, the CDR3 is TGTGCCAGTAGTCTTAGAATGGGACAGGGGGCTGTGGCTGGGGCCAACGTCCTGACTTTC. It codes for CASSLRMGQGAVAGANVLTF.

The chain recombines TRBV7-8 with TRBJ2-1; TRBD2 matches at 14 bases. From germline, CDR1 is SGHVS and CDR2 FQNEAQ. The CDR3 consists of 15 residues. V gave up 5 bases and J gave up 7 bases; unmatched junction bases: 4. CDR3 region: CASSTGTSGGNEQFF. As DNA, the CDR3 is TGTGCCAGCAGCACAGGGACTAGCGGGGGAAATGAGCAGTTCTTC.

V and J are TRBV29-1 and TRBJ1-4; possible D gene TRBD1, 6 bases. This CDR3 contains 12 residues. Trimming took off 7 bases at V and 6 bases at J, with 12 bases between the two ends. CDR1 and CDR2 (germline): SQVTM, ANQGSEA. The CDR3 DNA is TGCAGCGGGGGTTCAGGGGATGAAAAACTGTTTTTT. As protein: CSGGSGDEKLFF. The full variable domain, its missing parts supplied by reference TRBV29-1 and TRBJ1-4, is SAVISQKPSRDICQRGTSLTIQCQVDSQVTMMFWYRQQPGQSLTLIATANQGSEATYESGFVIDKFPISRPNLTFSTLTVSNMSPEDSSIYLCSGGSGDEKLFFGSGTQLSVL.

V usage is TRBV7-6 and J usage is TRBJ1-2, with a tentative D call TRBD1 (5 bases). Between the trimmed V and J ends, which lost 5 bases and 4 bases, there was a span of 14 bases. The CDR3 extends over 14 amino acids. CDR1 is SGHVS, CDR2 FNYEAQ, per germline. CDR3 coding DNA: TGTGCCAGCAGCCCCGACAGAAACTCCTATGGCTACACCTTC. Its protein product is CASSPDRNSYGYTF. Full variable domain (missing parts from reference TRBV7-6 and TRBJ1-2): GAGVSQSPRYKVTKRGQDVALRCDPISGHVSLYWYRQALGQGPEFLTYFNYEAQQDKSGLPNDRFSAERPEGSISTLTIQRTEQRDSAMYRCASSPDRNSYGYTFGSGTRLTVV.

The V call is TRBV5-6, the J call TRBJ1-1; D is unresolved. V lost 4 bases to trimming and J lost 6 bases, with 13 bases between them. Germline V gene lookup returns CDR1 SGHDT and CDR2 YYEEEE. The CDR3 length is 13 residues. CDR3 DNA sequence: TGTGCCAGCAGCGGGGTCTCGGAGGCTGAAGCTTTCTTT. It yields the protein CASSGVSEAEAFF.

This chain joins TRBV10-3 and TRBJ1-2; D unresolved. This CDR3 has 13 amino acids. V shed 4 bases and J shed 6 bases, with 12 bases lying between them. CDR1 is ENHRY, CDR2 SYGVKD, per germline. In DNA, the CDR3 is TGTGCCATCAGTGCTCGGGGAAGAGATGGCTACACCTTC. Its protein is CAISARGRDGYTF.

This sequence joins TRBV27 and TRBJ2-5; 10 nucleotides line up with TRBD2. CDR1 MNHEY and CDR2 SMNVEV come from the germline V gene (reference sequence). Trimming took 5 bases from V and 5 from J; bases not matched to a gene: 5. CDR3 size: 14 residues. CDR3 region: CASSPGTSAETQYF. The CDR3 DNA reads TGTGCCAGCAGTCCAGGGACTAGCGCCGAGACCCAGTACTTC.

The gene calls are TRBV4-3 and TRBJ2-1; 8 bases are a match to TRBD2. V lost 0 bases, J lost 3 bases, and 4 bases stayed unmatched. Germline V gene data show CDR1 as LGHNA and CDR2 as YSLEER. The CDR3 contains 16 residues. The CDR3 loop is CASSQEDSGGYNEQFF. CDR3 nucleotides: TGCGCCAGCAGCCAAGAGGACAGCGGGGGCTACAATGAGCAGTTCTTC.

V gene TRBV19 combines with J gene TRBJ1-1; TRBD1 matches at 9 bases. The CDR3 is made up of 17 amino acids. Germline V gene lookup returns CDR1 LNHDA and CDR2 SQIVND (reference sequence). With 5 bases clipped from V and 3 bases from J, the junction kept 13 bases outside the gene matches. The CDR3 DNA sequence: TGTGCCAGTAGTCCCCAAACAGGGGGCAGGGTTGACACTGAAGCTTTCTTT. This translates into CASSPQTGGRVDTEAFF.

The rearrangement uses TRBV5-5 and TRBJ2-7; D remains unclear. The CDR3 extends over 13 amino acids. Between the trimmed V and J ends, which lost 2 bases and 2 bases, there was a span of 8 bases. Germline CDR1 is SGHKS and CDR2 is YYEKEE (reference sequence). CDR3 region: CASSFIETYEQYF. Written as DNA, the CDR3 is TGTGCCAGCAGCTTTATAGAGACCTACGAGCAGTACTTC.